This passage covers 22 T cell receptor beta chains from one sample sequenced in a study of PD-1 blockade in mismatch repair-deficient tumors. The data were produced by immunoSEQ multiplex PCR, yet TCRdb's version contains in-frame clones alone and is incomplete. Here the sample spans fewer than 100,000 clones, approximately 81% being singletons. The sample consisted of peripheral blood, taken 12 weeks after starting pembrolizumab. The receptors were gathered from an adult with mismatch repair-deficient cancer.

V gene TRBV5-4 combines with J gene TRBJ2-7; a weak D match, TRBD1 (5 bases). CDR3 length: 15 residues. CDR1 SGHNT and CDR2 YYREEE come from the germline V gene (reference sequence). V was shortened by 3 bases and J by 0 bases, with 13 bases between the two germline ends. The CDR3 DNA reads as TGTGCCAGCAGCTATTGGACAAGGGGCTCCTACGAGCAGTACTTC. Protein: CASSYWTRGSYEQYF.

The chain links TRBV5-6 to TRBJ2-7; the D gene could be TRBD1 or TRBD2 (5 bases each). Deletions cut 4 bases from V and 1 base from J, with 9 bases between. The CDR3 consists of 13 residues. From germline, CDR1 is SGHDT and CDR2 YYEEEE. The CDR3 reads CASSRDRSYEQYF. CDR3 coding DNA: TGTGCCAGCAGCCGGGACCGATCCTACGAGCAGTACTTC.

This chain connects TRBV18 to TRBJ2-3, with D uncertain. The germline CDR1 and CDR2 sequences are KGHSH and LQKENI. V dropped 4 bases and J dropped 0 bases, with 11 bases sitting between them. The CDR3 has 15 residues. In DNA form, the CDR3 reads TGTGCCAGCTCACATCCAGCGCTTAGCACAGATACGCAGTATTTT. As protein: CASSHPALSTDTQYF.

This CDR3 reads CASRPALGGTDTQYF. The CDR3 DNA reads TGTGCCAGCAGGCCGGCCTTAGGAGGCACAGATACGCAGTATTTT. This rearrangement joins TRBV5-8 to TRBJ2-3, with D unresolved. The length of the CDR3 is 15 residues. Per germline, CDR1 SGHTS and CDR2 YDEGEE. The V end was cut by 5 bases, the J end by 1 base, with 14 bases between.

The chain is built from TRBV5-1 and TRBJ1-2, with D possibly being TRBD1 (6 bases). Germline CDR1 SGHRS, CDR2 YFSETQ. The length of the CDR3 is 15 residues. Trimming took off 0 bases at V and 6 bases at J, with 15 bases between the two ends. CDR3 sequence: CASSLDTGRIDGYTF. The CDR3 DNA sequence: TGCGCCAGCAGCTTGGATACAGGGAGAATAGATGGCTACACCTTC. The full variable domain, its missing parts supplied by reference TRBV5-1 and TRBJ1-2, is KAGVTQTPRYLIKTRGQQVTLSCSPISGHRSVSWYQQTPGQGLQFLFEYFSETQRNKGNFPGRFSGRQFSNSRSEMNVSTLELGDSALYLCASSLDTGRIDGYTFGSGTRLTVV.

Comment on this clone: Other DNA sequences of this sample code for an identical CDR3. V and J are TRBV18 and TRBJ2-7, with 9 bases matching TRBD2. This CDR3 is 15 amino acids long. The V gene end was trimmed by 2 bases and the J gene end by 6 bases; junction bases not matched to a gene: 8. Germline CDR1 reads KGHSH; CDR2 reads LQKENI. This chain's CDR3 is CASSPGAGGALEQYF. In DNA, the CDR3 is TGTGCCAGCTCACCAGGTGCGGGGGGGGCTCTCGAGCAGTACTTC. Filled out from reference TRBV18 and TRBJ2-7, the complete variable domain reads NAGVMQNPRHLVRRRGQEARLRCSPMKGHSHVYWYRQLPEEGLKFMVYLQKENIIDESGMPKERFSAEFPKEGPSILRIQQVVRGDSAAYFCASSPGAGGALEQYFGPGTRLTVT.

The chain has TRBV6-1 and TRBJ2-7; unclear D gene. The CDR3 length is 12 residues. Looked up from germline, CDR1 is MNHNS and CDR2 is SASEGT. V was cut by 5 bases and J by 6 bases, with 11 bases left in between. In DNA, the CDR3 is TGTGCCAGCAGTTCAGCCCGGGTCGAGCAGTACTTC. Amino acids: CASSSARVEQYF.

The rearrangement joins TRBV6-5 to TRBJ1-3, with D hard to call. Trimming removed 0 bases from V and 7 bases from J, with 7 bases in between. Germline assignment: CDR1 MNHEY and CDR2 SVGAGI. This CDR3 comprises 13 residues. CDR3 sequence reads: CASSYSKKNTIYF. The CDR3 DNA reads TGTGCCAGCAGTTACTCTAAAAAGAACACCATATATTTT.

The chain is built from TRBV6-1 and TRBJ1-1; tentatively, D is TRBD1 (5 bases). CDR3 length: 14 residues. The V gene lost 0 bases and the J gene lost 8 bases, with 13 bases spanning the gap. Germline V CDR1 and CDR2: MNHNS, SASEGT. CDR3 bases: TGTGCCAGCAGTGAAGCCGGGGCTTCCGAGGAAGCTTTCTTT. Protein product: CASSEAGASEEAFF.

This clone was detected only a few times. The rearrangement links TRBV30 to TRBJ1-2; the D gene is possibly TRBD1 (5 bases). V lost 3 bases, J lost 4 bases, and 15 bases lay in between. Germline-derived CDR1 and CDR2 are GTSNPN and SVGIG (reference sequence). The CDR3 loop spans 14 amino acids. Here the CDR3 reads CAWRGRLGTYGYTF. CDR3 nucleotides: TGTGCCTGGAGGGGACGACTAGGTACCTATGGCTACACCTTC.

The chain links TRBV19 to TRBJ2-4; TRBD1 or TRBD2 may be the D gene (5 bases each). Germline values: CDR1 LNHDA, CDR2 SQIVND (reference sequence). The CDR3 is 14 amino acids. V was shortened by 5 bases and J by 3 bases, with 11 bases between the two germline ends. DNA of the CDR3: TGTGCCAGTAGTCCGGGACCGGTCAAAAACATTCAGTACTTC. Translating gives CASSPGPVKNIQYF.

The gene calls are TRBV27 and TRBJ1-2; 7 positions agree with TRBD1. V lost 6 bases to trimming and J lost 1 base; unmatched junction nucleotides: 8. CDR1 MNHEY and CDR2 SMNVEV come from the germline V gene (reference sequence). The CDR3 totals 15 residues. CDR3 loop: CASRKGTDINYGYTF. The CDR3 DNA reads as TGTGCCAGCAGAAAAGGGACAGATATTAACTATGGCTACACCTTC.

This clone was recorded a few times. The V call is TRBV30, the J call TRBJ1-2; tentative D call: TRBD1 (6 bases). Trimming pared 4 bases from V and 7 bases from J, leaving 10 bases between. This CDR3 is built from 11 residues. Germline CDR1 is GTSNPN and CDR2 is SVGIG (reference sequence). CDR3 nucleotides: TGTGCCTGGACCCAAGGGGGTGGCTACACCTTC. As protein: CAWTQGGGYTF.

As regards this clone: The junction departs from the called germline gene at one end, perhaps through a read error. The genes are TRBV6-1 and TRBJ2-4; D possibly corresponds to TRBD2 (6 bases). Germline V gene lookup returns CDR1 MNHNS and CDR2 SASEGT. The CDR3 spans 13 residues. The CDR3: CASSEARTRDPFF. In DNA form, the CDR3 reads TGTGCCAGCAGTGAAGCTCGGACGCGGGACCCCTTTTTC.

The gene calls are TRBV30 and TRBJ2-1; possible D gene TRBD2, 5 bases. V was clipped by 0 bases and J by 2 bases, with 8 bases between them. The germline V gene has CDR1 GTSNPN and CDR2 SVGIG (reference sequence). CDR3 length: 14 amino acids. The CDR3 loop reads CAWSVAEAYNEQFF. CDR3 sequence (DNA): TGTGCCTGGAGTGTAGCGGAAGCCTACAATGAGCAGTTCTTC.

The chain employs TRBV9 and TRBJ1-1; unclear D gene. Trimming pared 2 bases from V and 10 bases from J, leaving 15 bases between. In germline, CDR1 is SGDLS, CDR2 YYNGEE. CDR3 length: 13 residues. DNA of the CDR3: TGTGCCAGCAGCGTCACGACATCTTCGGTAGCTTTCTTT. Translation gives CASSVTTSSVAFF.

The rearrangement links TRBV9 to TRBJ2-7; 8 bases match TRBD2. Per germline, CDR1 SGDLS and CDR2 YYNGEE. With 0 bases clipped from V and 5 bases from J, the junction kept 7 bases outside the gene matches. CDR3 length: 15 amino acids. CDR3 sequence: CASSVAGTRSNEQYF. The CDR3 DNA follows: TGTGCCAGCAGCGTAGCTGGGACTAGGTCTAACGAGCAGTACTTC.

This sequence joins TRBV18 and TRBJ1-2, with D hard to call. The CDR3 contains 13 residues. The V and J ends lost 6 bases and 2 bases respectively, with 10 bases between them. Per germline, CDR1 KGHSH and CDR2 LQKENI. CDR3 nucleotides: TGTGCCAGCTCGAAAGACGCCAACTATGGCTACACCTTC. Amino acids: CASSKDANYGYTF. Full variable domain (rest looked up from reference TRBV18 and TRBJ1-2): NAGVMQNPRHLVRRRGQEARLRCSPMKGHSHVYWYRQLPEEGLKFMVYLQKENIIDESGMPKERFSAEFPKEGPSILRIQQVVRGDSAAYFCASSKDANYGYTFGSGTRLTVV.

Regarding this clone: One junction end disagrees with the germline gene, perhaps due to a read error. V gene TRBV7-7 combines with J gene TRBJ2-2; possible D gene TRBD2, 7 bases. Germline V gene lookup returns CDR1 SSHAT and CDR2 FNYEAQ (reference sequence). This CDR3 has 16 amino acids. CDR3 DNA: TGTGCTAGCAGCCCTGGGGGGGCGCCGGGCACCGGGGAGCTGTTTTTT. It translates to CASSPGGAPGTGELFF.

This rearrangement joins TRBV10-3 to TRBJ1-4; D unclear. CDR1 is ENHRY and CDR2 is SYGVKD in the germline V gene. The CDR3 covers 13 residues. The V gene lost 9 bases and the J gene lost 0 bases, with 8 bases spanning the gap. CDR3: CAMAGATNEKLFF. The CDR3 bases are TGTGCCATGGCAGGAGCAACTAATGAAAAACTGTTTTTT.

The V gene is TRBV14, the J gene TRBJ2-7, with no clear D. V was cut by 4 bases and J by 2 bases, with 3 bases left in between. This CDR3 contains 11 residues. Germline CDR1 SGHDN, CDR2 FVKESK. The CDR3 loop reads CASSPAYEQYF. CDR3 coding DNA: TGTGCCAGCAGCCCTGCCTACGAGCAGTACTTC. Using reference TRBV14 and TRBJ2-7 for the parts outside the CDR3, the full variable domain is EAGVTQFPSHSVIEKGQTVTLRCDPISGHDNLYWYRRVMGKEIKFLLHFVKESKQDESGMPNNRFLAERTGGTYSTLKVQPAELEDSGVYFCASSPAYEQYFGPGTRLTVT.

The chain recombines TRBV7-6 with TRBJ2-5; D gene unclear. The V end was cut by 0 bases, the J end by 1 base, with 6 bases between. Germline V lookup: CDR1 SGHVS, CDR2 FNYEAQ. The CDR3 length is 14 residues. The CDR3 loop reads CASSLAIGQETQYF. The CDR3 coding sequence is TGTGCCAGCAGCTTAGCTATAGGCCAAGAGACCCAGTACTTC.